This T cell receptor (beta chain) stems from a study of blood T cell repertoires in COVID-19. Study-wide background: PBMCs, B-cell-depleted T cells, or T cells were the source of the cDNA or gDNA that made up the material.

Per the original data handling: Counts of nucleated cells, estimated from reference gene primer amplification, were obtained. Clones were read by immunoSEQ multiplex PCR, and TCRdb kept only the in-frame ones, dropping some. Clone size and the V and J calls come from that table; the DNA yielded D and trimming. The sample yields approximately 50,000 clones, 80% to 90% seen once. Looked up from germline, CDR1 is MRHNA and CDR2 is SNTAGT. Unmatched junction bases numbered 8, after V lost 2 bases and J lost 7 bases. CDR3 length equals 15 residues. This rearrangement joins TRBV6-4 to TRBJ1-2; 9 nucleotides agree with TRBD1. The sequenced material came from peripheral blood. The clonotype comes from a woman older than 75 with acute or convalescent COVID-19. The CDR3 is CASSDQGQGPGGYTF. Here the CDR3 DNA reads TGTGCCAGCAGTGACCAGGGACAGGGCCCGGGTGGCTACACCTTC.